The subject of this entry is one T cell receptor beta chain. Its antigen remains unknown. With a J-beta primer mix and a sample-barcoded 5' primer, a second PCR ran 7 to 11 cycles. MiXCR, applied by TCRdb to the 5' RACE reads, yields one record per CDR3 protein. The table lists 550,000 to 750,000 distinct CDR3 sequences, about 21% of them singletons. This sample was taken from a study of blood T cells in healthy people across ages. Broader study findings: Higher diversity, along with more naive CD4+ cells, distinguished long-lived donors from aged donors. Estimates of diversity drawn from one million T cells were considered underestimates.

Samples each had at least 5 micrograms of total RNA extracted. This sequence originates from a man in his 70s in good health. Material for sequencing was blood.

The chain's CDR3 is CASSYVGTPNEKLFF. The DNA of the CDR3 is TGTGCCAGCAGTTACGTGGGGACACCAAATGAAAAACTGTTTTTT. V usage is TRBV6-6 and J usage is TRBJ1-4, with D perhaps TRBD1 (6 bases). CDR3 length: 15 residues. CDR1 and CDR2 from the germline V gene are MNHNY and SVGAGI (reference sequence). V was cut by 2 bases and J by 5 bases, with 12 bases left in between.